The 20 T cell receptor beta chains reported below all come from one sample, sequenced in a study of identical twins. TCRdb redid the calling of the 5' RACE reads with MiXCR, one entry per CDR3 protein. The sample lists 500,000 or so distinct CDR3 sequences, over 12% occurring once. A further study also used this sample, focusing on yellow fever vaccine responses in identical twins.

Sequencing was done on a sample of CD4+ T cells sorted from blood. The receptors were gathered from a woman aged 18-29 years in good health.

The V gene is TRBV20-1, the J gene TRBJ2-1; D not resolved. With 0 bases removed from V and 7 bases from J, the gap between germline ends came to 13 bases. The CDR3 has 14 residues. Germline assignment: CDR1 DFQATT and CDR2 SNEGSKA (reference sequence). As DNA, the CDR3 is TGCAGTGCTAGAGACGCGCAGGAAGGGAATGAGCAGTTCTTC. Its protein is CSARDAQEGNEQFF.

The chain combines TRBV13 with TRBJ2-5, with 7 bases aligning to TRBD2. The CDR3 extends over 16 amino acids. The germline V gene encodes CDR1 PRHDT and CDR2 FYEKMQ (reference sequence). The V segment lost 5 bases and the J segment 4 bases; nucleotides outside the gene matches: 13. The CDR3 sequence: CASSHRGRGKGETQYF. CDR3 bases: TGTGCCAGCAGCCACCGCGGGAGAGGGAAGGGAGAGACCCAGTACTTC.

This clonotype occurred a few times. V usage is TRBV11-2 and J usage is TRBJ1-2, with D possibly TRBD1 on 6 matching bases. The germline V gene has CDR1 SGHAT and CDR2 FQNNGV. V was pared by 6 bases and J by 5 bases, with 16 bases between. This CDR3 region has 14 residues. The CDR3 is CASSSDRFSYGYTF. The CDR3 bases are TGTGCCAGCAGTTCCGACAGGTTCTCGTATGGCTACACCTTC. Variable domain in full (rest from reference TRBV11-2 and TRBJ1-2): EAGVAQSPRYKIIEKRQSVAFWCNPISGHATLYWYQQILGQGPKLLIQFQNNGVVDDSQLPKDRFSAERLKGVDSTLKIQPAKLEDSAVYLCASSSDRFSYGYTFGSGTRLTVV.

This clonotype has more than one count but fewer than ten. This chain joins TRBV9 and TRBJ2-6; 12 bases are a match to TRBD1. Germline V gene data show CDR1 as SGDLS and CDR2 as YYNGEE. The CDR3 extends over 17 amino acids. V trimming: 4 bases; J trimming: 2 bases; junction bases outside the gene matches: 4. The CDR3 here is CASSSGTGGAGANVLTF. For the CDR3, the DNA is TGTGCCAGCAGCTCGGGGACAGGGGGCGCTGGGGCCAACGTCCTGACTTTC.

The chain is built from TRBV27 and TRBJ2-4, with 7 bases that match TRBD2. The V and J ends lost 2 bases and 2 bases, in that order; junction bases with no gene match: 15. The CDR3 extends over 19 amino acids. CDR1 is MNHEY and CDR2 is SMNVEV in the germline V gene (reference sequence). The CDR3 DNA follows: TGTGCCAGCAGTTTAATCTCTGGGGGGGTCATCACACCCAAAAACATTCAGTACTTC. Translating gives CASSLISGGVITPKNIQYF.

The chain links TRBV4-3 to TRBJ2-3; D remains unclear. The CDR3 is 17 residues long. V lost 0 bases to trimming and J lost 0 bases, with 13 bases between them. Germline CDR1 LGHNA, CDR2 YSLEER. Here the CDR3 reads CASSQDPIGDSTDTQYF. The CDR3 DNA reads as TGCGCCAGCAGCCAAGATCCTATTGGGGATAGCACAGATACGCAGTATTTT.

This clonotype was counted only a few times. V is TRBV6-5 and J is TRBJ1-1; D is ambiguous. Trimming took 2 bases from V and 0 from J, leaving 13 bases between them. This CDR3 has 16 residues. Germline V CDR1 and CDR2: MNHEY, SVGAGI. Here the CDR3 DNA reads TGTGCCAGCAGTTACCTTCCTCACACATTGAACACTGAAGCTTTCTTT. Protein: CASSYLPHTLNTEAFF.

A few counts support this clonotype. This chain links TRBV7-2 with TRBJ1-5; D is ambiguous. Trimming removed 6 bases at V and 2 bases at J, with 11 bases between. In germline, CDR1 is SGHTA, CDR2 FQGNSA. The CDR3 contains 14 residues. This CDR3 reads CASRPPGGNQPQHF. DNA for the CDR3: TGTGCCAGCAGACCTCCGGGAGGCAATCAGCCCCAGCATTTT.

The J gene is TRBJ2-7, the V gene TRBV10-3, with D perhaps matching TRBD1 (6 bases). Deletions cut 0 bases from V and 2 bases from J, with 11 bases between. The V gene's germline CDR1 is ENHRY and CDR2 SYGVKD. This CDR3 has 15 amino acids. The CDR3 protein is CAISESTGNTYEQYF. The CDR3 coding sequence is TGTGCCATCAGTGAGTCGACAGGTAATACCTACGAGCAGTACTTC.

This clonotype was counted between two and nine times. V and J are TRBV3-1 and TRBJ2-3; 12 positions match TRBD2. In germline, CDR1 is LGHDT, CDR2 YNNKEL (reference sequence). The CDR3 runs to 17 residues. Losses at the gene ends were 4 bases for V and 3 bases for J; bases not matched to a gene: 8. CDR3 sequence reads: CASSPLRLAGETDTQYF. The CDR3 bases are TGTGCCAGCAGCCCCCTGAGACTAGCGGGGGAAACAGATACGCAGTATTTT.

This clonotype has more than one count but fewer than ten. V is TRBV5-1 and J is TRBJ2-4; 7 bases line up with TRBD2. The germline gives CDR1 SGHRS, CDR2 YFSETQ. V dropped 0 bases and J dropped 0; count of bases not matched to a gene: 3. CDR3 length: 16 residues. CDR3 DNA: TGCGCCAGCAGCTTGGAGGGAGGGATAGCCAAAAACATTCAGTACTTC. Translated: CASSLEGGIAKNIQYF. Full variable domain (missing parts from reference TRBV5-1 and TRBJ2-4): KAGVTQTPRYLIKTRGQQVTLSCSPISGHRSVSWYQQTPGQGLQFLFEYFSETQRNKGNFPGRFSGRQFSNSRSEMNVSTLELGDSALYLCASSLEGGIAKNIQYFGAGTRLSVL.

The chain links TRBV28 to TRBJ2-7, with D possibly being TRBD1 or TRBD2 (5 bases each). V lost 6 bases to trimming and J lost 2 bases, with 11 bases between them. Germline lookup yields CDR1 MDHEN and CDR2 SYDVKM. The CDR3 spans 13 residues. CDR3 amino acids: CASSKPGPYEQYF. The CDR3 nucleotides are TGTGCCAGCAGCAAACCGGGGCCCTACGAGCAGTACTTC.

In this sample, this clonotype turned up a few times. CDR3 residues: CASRVGTALNYGYTF. DNA of the CDR3: TGTGCCAGCAGAGTCGGGACAGCCCTTAACTATGGCTACACCTTC. The chain joins TRBV28 to TRBJ1-2; 7 positions match TRBD1. V lost 6 bases and J lost 1; bases outside the gene matches: 8. The CDR3 covers 15 residues. Germline V CDR1 and CDR2: MDHEN, SYDVKM.

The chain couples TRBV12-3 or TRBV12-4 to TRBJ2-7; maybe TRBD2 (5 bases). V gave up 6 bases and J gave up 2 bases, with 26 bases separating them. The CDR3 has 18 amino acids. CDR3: CASSQKTDPGRIPYEQYF. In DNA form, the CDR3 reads TGTGCCAGCAGCCAAAAGACTGACCCGGGGAGAATCCCCTACGAGCAGTACTTC.

Here the CDR3 DNA reads TGCGCCAGCAGCTTCGGGACTGAGCAGTTCTTC. Its protein product is CASSFGTEQFF. The chain links TRBV5-1 to TRBJ2-1; the D gene could be TRBD1 or TRBD2 (5 bases each). V lost 2 bases and J lost 9, with 6 bases in between. The CDR3 is 11 residues long. Germline-derived CDR1 and CDR2 are SGHRS and YFSETQ.

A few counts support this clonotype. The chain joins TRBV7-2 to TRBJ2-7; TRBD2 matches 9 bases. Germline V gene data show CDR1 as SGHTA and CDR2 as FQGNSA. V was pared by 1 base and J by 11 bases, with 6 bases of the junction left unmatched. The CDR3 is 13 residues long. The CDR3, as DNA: TGTGCCAGCAGCTTAGAATCCGGGACTAGCAAGTACTTC. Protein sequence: CASSLESGTSKYF.

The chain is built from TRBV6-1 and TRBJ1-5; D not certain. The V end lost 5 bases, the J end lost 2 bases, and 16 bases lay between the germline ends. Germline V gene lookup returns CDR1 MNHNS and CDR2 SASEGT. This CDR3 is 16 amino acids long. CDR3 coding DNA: TGTGCCAGCAGTACCCGGGCCCCGAGGGGCAATCAGCCCCAGCATTTT. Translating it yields CASSTRAPRGNQPQHF.

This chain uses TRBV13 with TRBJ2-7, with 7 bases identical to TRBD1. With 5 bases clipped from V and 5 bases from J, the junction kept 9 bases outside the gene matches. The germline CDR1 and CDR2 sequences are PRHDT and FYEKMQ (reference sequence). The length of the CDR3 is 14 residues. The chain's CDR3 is CASSRTGAGDEQYF. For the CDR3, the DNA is TGTGCCAGCAGCCGAACAGGGGCAGGGGACGAGCAGTACTTC.

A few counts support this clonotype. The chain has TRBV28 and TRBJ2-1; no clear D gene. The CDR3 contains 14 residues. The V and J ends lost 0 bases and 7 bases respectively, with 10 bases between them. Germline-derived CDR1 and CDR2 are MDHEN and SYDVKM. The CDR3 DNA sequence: TGTGCCAGCAGTTTATGGACCGGAGTGAATGAGCAGTTCTTC. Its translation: CASSLWTGVNEQFF.

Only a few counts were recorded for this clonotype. The CDR3 here is CASSLDRMAGELFF. The CDR3 DNA is TGTGCCAGCAGTTTAGACAGGATGGCCGGGGAGCTGTTTTTT. J is TRBJ2-2 and V is TRBV12-3 or TRBV12-4; a possible D gene is TRBD1 (5 bases). With 1 base removed from V and 6 bases from J, the gap between germline ends came to 9 bases. The CDR3 runs to 14 residues.